The 16 T cell receptor beta chains given below trace back to one sample, sequenced in a study of blood T cells in healthy people across ages. For the second PCR, which ran for about 7 to 11 cycles, a sample-barcoded 5' primer and a J-beta primer mix were used. In TCRdb, the 5' RACE reads were re-called with MiXCR into one record per CDR3 protein. The profile shows 600,000 or so distinct CDR3 sequences, about 30% of them singletons. The sample consisted of blood. These TCRs come from a woman at least 80 years old in good health.

Many counts were recorded for this clonotype. The rearrangement joins TRBV12-3 or TRBV12-4 to TRBJ1-5; no reliable D call. The germline V and J ends were trimmed by 5 bases and 2 bases, with 16 bases remaining between them. The CDR3 sequence is 16 residues long. In DNA, the CDR3 is TGTGCCAGCAGTCCATCTTTCCCTAGTCGCAATCAGCCCCAGCATTTT. Its translation: CASSPSFPSRNQPQHF.

The chain uses TRBV5-6 and TRBJ2-1; the match to TRBD2 covers 10 bases. This CDR3 is built from 15 residues. Germline V gene lookup returns CDR1 SGHDT and CDR2 YYEEEE. With 0 bases clipped from V and 10 bases from J, the junction kept 7 bases outside the gene matches. The CDR3 region has the DNA TGTGCCAGCAGCTTGGGAGCGGGGGGGCTGGGAGAGCAGTTCTTC. It specifies CASSLGAGGLGEQFF.

Concerning this clonotype itself: A read error is possible here, since a much larger clone lies one base away. The chain combines TRBV6-5 with TRBJ2-7, with 8 bases that match TRBD1. Per germline, CDR1 MNHEY and CDR2 SVGAGI. The CDR3 runs 13 residues. The V segment lost 6 bases and the J segment 6 bases; nucleotides outside the gene matches: 7. Here the CDR3 DNA reads TGTGCCAGCAGAGAAACAGGGACAGGCGAGCAGTACTTC. As protein: CASRETGTGEQYF.

This clonotype was recorded at least ten times. V is TRBV7-9 and J is TRBJ2-3, with D perhaps TRBD1 or TRBD2 (6 bases each). Trimming took off 10 bases at V and 11 bases at J, with 16 bases between the two ends. This CDR3 is 11 amino acids long. CDR1 and CDR2 from the germline V gene are SEHNR and FQNEAQ (reference sequence). DNA for the CDR3: TGTGCCATCCGGGACAAGGAGGGGCAGTATTTT. This gives the protein CAIRDKEGQYF.

In its sample, this clonotype was seen once. A much larger clone lies one base from this, so it may be a read error. This chain links TRBV12-3 or TRBV12-4 with TRBJ2-3; a possible D gene is TRBD2 (6 bases). The CDR3 length is 15 residues. V lost 7 bases to trimming and J lost 1 base, with 15 bases between them. The CDR3 DNA follows: TGTGCCAGCAATCCCCCAGGCGGGGGCACAGATACGCAGTATTTT. Translated, it gives CASNPPGGGTDTQYF.

The J gene is TRBJ2-6, the V gene TRBV24-1, with D uncertain. There are 15 residues in the CDR3. Trimming pared 4 bases from V and 0 bases from J, leaving 6 bases between. Looked up from germline, CDR1 is KGHDR and CDR2 is SFDVKD. This chain's CDR3 is CATSEGRSGANVLTF. As DNA, the CDR3 is TGTGCCACCAGTGAAGGTCGCTCTGGGGCCAACGTCCTGACTTTC.

The rearrangement uses TRBV10-3 and TRBJ1-1, with 7 bases fitting TRBD1. The length of the CDR3 is 14 residues. J lost 1 base, V lost 6 bases, and 5 bases had no gene match. Germline V gene data show CDR1 as ENHRY and CDR2 as SYGVKD. The chain's CDR3 is CAIRGGLGNTEAFF. CDR3 bases: TGTGCCATCAGAGGGGGCCTTGGGAACACTGAAGCTTTCTTT.

The gene calls are TRBV4-3 and TRBJ2-2; 13 nucleotides match TRBD2. Germline V gene lookup returns CDR1 LGHNA and CDR2 YSLEER. CDR3 length equals 17 residues. The junction had 5 bases not matched to a gene; V was cut back by 0 bases and J by 7 bases. As DNA, the CDR3 is TGCGCCAGCAGCCAAGAACGGACTAGCGGGGGCGGCGGGGAGCTGTTTTTT. It specifies CASSQERTSGGGGELFF.

The DNA for the CDR3 is TGCGCCAGCAGCCCGGAACAGGGCCGCCTCTATGGCTACACCTTC. This gives the protein CASSPEQGRLYGYTF. The V and J genes are TRBV5-1 and TRBJ1-2; the D gene is possibly TRBD1 (6 bases). This CDR3 has 15 residues. CDR1 SGHRS and CDR2 YFSETQ come from the germline V gene. V lost 4 bases, J lost 4 bases, and 17 bases lay in between.

V usage is TRBV9 and J usage is TRBJ2-3, with TRBD2 matching 14 bases. The CDR3 is made up of 17 amino acids. After removal of 3 bases from V and 4 bases from J, the junction contained 7 bases not matched to a gene. Germline V gives CDR1 SGDLS, CDR2 YYNGEE. The CDR3, as DNA: TGTGCCAGCAGCGCCGGAGGACTAGCGGGGGGCTCAGATACGCAGTATTTT. It yields the protein CASSAGGLAGGSDTQYF. The full variable domain, rest sourced from reference TRBV9 and TRBJ2-3, is DSGVTQTPKHLITATGQRVTLRCSPRSGDLSVYWYQQSLDQGLQFLIQYYNGEERAKGNILERFSAQQFPDLHSELNLSSLELGDSALYFCASSAGGLAGGSDTQYFGPGTRLTVL.

This clonotype appeared a few times. The CDR3 DNA reads as TGTGCCAGCAGCTTGGGGCCGGGACAGGGCGATACGCAGTATTTT. Protein sequence: CASSLGPGQGDTQYF. The rearrangement links TRBV5-6 to TRBJ2-3, with 9 nucleotides matching TRBD1. V was pared by 0 bases and J by 6 bases, with 5 bases of the junction left unmatched. The CDR3 is 15 residues long. Germline V gene lookup returns CDR1 SGHDT and CDR2 YYEEEE.

The chain employs TRBV6-1 and TRBJ2-7, with D uncertain. The germline CDR1 and CDR2 sequences are MNHNS and SASEGT. The CDR3 extends over 13 amino acids. The germline V and J ends were trimmed by 0 bases and 7 bases, with 10 bases remaining between them. Written as DNA, the CDR3 is TGTGCCAGCAGTGAAGCCCGACCGAAAGAGCAGTACTTC. This sequence encodes CASSEARPKEQYF.

This clonotype has at least ten counts. Here the CDR3 reads CASSQLAGEYNEQFF. The CDR3 DNA reads as TGTGCCAGCTCACAACTAGCGGGGGAGTACAATGAGCAGTTCTTC. The chain uses TRBV18 and TRBJ2-1; 11 bases fit TRBD2. The CDR3 is 15 residues long. Germline CDR1 and CDR2: KGHSH and LQKENI. J lost 4 bases, V lost 4 bases, and 3 bases had no gene match.

Comments on this clonotype: Relative to the germline gene, one junction end is altered; a read error may explain this. The gene calls are TRBV5-1 and TRBJ1-5; TRBD1 matches 11 bases. The germline gives CDR1 SGHRS, CDR2 YFSETQ. The CDR3 contains 15 residues. Written as DNA, the CDR3 is TGCGCCAGCAGCCCTGGACAGGGGGCATCACAGCCCCTGCATTTT. Its protein product is CASSPGQGASQPLHF.

The chain is built from TRBV27 and TRBJ2-1; 9 positions match TRBD2. Germline V gene sequence: CDR1 MNHEY, CDR2 SMNVEV (reference sequence). With V trimmed by 6 bases and J by 6 bases, 12 bases remained unmatched. This CDR3 has 16 residues. CDR3 amino acids: CASSLLRRGGTNEQFF. CDR3 DNA sequence: TGTGCCAGCAGCCTTCTAAGGCGGGGGGGAACCAATGAGCAGTTCTTC.

The chain joins TRBV11-2 to TRBJ2-2, with D perhaps matching TRBD2 (5 bases). CDR1 and CDR2 from the germline V gene are SGHAT and FQNNGV. This CDR3 comprises 15 residues. Trimming removed 1 base at V and 4 bases at J, with 10 bases between. This chain's CDR3 is CASSLAGGSTGELFF. As DNA, the CDR3 is TGTGCCAGCAGCTTAGCTGGAGGAAGCACCGGGGAGCTGTTTTTT.